The 17 T cell receptor beta chains below come from one sample, sequenced in a study of blood T cell repertoires in COVID-19. Generated by immunoSEQ multiplex PCR, the TCRdb table keeps only in-frame clones and is missing some. This table has approximately 97,000 clones, 85% appearing once. Sequencing was performed on peripheral blood. The receptors shown here come from a man older than 75 with acute or convalescent COVID-19.

This rearrangement joins TRBV9 to TRBJ2-1, with D maybe TRBD1 (6 bases). V lost 2 bases and J 6 bases, leaving 12 bases between the germline ends. Germline V CDR1 and CDR2: SGDLS, YYNGEE. The CDR3 spans 14 residues. The CDR3 loop is CASSVRTEVNEQFF. The CDR3 DNA is TGTGCCAGCAGCGTCAGGACAGAAGTCAATGAGCAGTTCTTC.

This chain links TRBV11-3 with TRBJ2-1, with TRBD2 identical over 9 bases. The CDR3 consists of 17 residues. The V segment lost 1 base and the J segment 8 bases; nucleotides outside the gene matches: 12. The V gene's germline CDR1 is SGHNT and CDR2 YENEEA. As DNA, the CDR3 is TGTGCCAGCAGCTTAGGGGGGTGGCTAGCGGGAAGAGATGAGCAGTTCTTC. Encoded protein: CASSLGGWLAGRDEQFF.

The genes are TRBV5-8 and TRBJ2-5, with 11 bases that match TRBD1. V lost 3 bases, J lost 5 bases, and 9 bases stayed unmatched. Germline V gene sequence: CDR1 SGHTS, CDR2 YDEGEE. The CDR3 is 16 residues long. Here the CDR3 DNA reads TGTGCCAGCAGCTCCGGACAGGGGGCGAAGGTCGAGACCCAGTACTTC. This translates into CASSSGQGAKVETQYF.

This clone was observed a single time. The CDR3 reads CASSTGQYEETQYF. CDR3 DNA sequence: TGTGCCAGCAGCACTGGACAGTATGAAGAGACCCAGTACTTC. V gene TRBV7-9 combines with J gene TRBJ2-5; a possible D gene is TRBD1 (6 bases). Germline assignment: CDR1 SEHNR and CDR2 FQNEAQ (reference sequence). Trimming took 5 bases from V and 3 from J, leaving 13 bases between them. The CDR3 extends over 14 amino acids.

J is TRBJ1-1 and V is TRBV10-3; D gene unclear. V was trimmed by 11 bases and J by 3 bases, leaving 10 bases between them. This CDR3 comprises 11 residues. Looked up from germline, CDR1 is ENHRY and CDR2 is SYGVKD. The DNA of the CDR3 is TGTGCCTCTCGGGGTGACACTGAAGCTTTCTTT. Translating it yields CASRGDTEAFF.

The rearrangement links TRBV29-1 to TRBJ2-1; D is unclear. The V gene lost 7 bases and the J gene lost 5 bases, with 6 bases spanning the gap. Per germline, CDR1 SQVTM and CDR2 ANQGSEA. The CDR3 is 10 amino acids. CDR3 bases: TGCAGCGGGAGAAACAATGAGCAGTTCTTC. This sequence encodes CSGRNNEQFF.

The chain employs TRBV7-9 and TRBJ2-7; a weak D match, TRBD1 (5 bases). Germline V gene sequence: CDR1 SEHNR, CDR2 FQNEAQ (reference sequence). V lost 3 bases and J 6 bases, leaving 15 bases between the germline ends. This CDR3 comprises 14 residues. The CDR3 reads CASSLGRDSTEQYF. In DNA form, the CDR3 reads TGTGCCAGCAGCTTGGGGCGAGACAGTACCGAGCAGTACTTC.

V is TRBV4-1 and J is TRBJ1-4, with D hard to call. Trimming shortened V by 1 base and J by 7 bases, and 13 bases separated the two germline ends. Per germline, CDR1 MGHRA and CDR2 YSYEKL. This CDR3 contains 15 residues. The CDR3 DNA follows: TGCGCCAGCAGCCAAGTAACGGGTTCGGGTGAAAAACTGTTTTTT. Translating it yields CASSQVTGSGEKLFF.

The chain employs TRBV12-2 and TRBJ2-3; no check of the table's D call, TRBD2, against the DNA was made. TRBV12-2 is given as a pseudogene. The CDR3 runs to 18 residues. As DNA, the CDR3 is TGTGCAAGTCGCCCACAGGGTACGGGACTAGCAAATCCAGATACGCAGTATTTT. It encodes CASRPQGTGLANPDTQYF.

The genes are TRBV19 and TRBJ2-1; D is possibly TRBD2 (7 bases). This CDR3 comprises 17 residues. V was pared by 4 bases and J by 3 bases, with 19 bases between. CDR1 is LNHDA, CDR2 SQIVND, per germline (reference sequence). The chain's CDR3 is CASSTGARGGVYNEQFF. The DNA for the CDR3 is TGTGCCAGTAGTACCGGGGCCAGGGGAGGGGTCTACAATGAGCAGTTCTTC.

This clone was counted a single time. V is TRBV6-2 or TRBV6-3 and J is TRBJ2-7, with a tentative D call TRBD1 (5 bases). Germline loops: CDR1 MNHEY, CDR2 SVGEGT. V lost 6 bases and J 1 base, leaving 19 bases between the germline ends. The CDR3 spans 16 residues. For the CDR3, the DNA is TGTGCCAGCAGCAGTAACAGGAGACTTCCATCCTACGAGCAGTACTTC. Translating gives CASSSNRRLPSYEQYF.

The chain couples TRBV6-6 to TRBJ1-1; 8 nucleotides line up with TRBD1. The trim removed 8 bases at V and 1 base at J, leaving 9 bases unmatched. CDR3 length equals 15 residues. Germline loops: CDR1 MNHNY, CDR2 SVGAGI (reference sequence). The DNA for the CDR3 is TGTGCCAGCCGTTCCCTCGACAGGGGGAACACTGAAGCTTTCTTT. Translating it yields CASRSLDRGNTEAFF.

V is TRBV28 and J is TRBJ1-3; weak D call: TRBD1 (5 bases). V gave up 6 bases and J gave up 15 bases, with 18 bases separating them. The CDR3 extends over 12 amino acids. Germline assignment: CDR1 MDHEN and CDR2 SYDVKM. CDR3 DNA sequence: TGTGCCAGCAGCCCCAAGGGACTGCGTGGATATTTT. Amino acids: CASSPKGLRGYF. The full variable domain, rest sourced from reference TRBV28 and TRBJ1-3, is DVKVTQSSRYLVKRTGEKVFLECVQDMDHENMFWYRQDPGLGLRLIYFSYDVKMKEKGDIPEGYSVSREKKERFSLILESASTNQTSMYLCASSPKGLRGYFGEGSWLTVV.

The chain links TRBV5-1 to TRBJ2-2, with a weak D call TRBD1 (6 bases). This CDR3 has 14 residues. V was trimmed by 2 bases and J by 6 bases, leaving 11 bases between them. CDR1 and CDR2 (germline): SGHRS, YFSETQ. CDR3 DNA: TGCGCCAGCAGCTTAACAGGGTTGGCCGGGGAGCTGTTTTTT. Protein sequence: CASSLTGLAGELFF.

The V gene is TRBV29-1, the J gene TRBJ2-1; TRBD1 agrees at 8 bases. Losses at the gene ends were 1 base for V and 7 bases for J; bases not matched to a gene: 9. Germline CDR1 and CDR2: SQVTM and ANQGSEA. This CDR3 comprises 15 residues. The DNA for the CDR3 is TGCAGCGTTGAAGGCTCACCAGGGGGCACGAATGAGCAGTTCTTC. Its translation: CSVEGSPGGTNEQFF.

This sequence joins TRBV11-2 and TRBJ2-1, with 8 bases matching TRBD2. The junction had 9 bases not matched to a gene; V was cut back by 5 bases and J by 3 bases. This CDR3 spans 16 amino acids. Germline loops: CDR1 SGHAT, CDR2 FQNNGV. The chain's CDR3 is CASSDLSGMFYNEQFF. CDR3 bases: TGTGCCAGCAGCGACCTTAGCGGGATGTTCTACAATGAGCAGTTCTTC.

This clone was found a few times. This rearrangement joins TRBV6-6 to TRBJ2-7; 8 bases are shared with TRBD2. Germline-derived CDR1 and CDR2 are MNHNY and SVGAGI (reference sequence). V lost 7 bases and J lost 6; bases outside the gene matches: 14. The CDR3 sequence is 15 residues long. CDR3 amino acids: CASTQLGRGGTEQYF. CDR3 DNA: TGTGCCAGCACCCAACTTGGTCGGGGGGGAACCGAGCAGTACTTC.